This entry is about one T cell receptor beta chain. Germline and junction disagree at one end, which may indicate a read error. This entry is derived from a study of blood T cell repertoires in COVID-19. Across the whole study: The analysed material was cDNA or gDNA that came from T cells, B-cell-depleted T cells, or PBMCs.

Source study methods: Estimation of nucleated cell counts was performed using reference gene primer amplification. The method was immunoSEQ multiplex PCR; TCRdb's version includes in-frame clones alone and lacks a portion of them. V and J calls plus clone size are reproduced from that table; the DNA served to infer D and trimming. The sample shows approximately 77,000 clones, more than 80% of them seen only once. Germline V gene lookup returns CDR1 SGHTA and CDR2 FQGTGA. The CDR3 is made up of 14 amino acids. Material: peripheral blood. The chain has TRBV7-3 and TRBJ2-7; TRBD1 matches 8 bases. This TCR derives from a man aged 25-40 years with acute or convalescent COVID-19. The CDR3 DNA sequence: TGTGCCAGCACCTTAGGGCACAGGGGGACCGAGCAGTACTTC. It is translated as CASTLGHRGTEQYF.